A single sample is the source of the 31 T cell receptor beta chains below, sequenced in a study of blood T cell repertoires in COVID-19. The method was immunoSEQ multiplex PCR; TCRdb's version includes in-frame clones alone and lacks a portion of them. Here the sample spans over 150,000 clones, 65% to 85% being singletons. Input material: peripheral blood. The receptors come from a woman in her thirties or forties with COVID-19, enrolled during active disease.

V usage is TRBV27 and J usage is TRBJ1-2; D remains unclear. In germline, CDR1 is MNHEY, CDR2 SMNVEV (reference sequence). V lost 4 bases, J lost 5 bases, and 17 bases lay in between. The CDR3 loop spans 15 amino acids. The CDR3 sequence: CASSSLAAGGYGYTF. In DNA form, the CDR3 reads TGTGCCAGCAGTTCCCTAGCGGCAGGAGGGTATGGCTACACCTTC.

CDR3 DNA: TGTGCCAGTAGTATTGGGGGACAGGGGCTGGAGACCCAGTACTTC. Translating gives CASSIGGQGLETQYF. The chain has TRBV19 and TRBJ2-5; 10 positions match TRBD1. Germline-derived CDR1 and CDR2 are LNHDA and SQIVND (reference sequence). J gave up 5 bases and V 3 bases, and 6 bases lay outside the gene matches. CDR3 length: 15 residues.

This clone has a handful of counts. This chain connects TRBV7-2 to TRBJ2-7; D remains unclear. This CDR3 is 13 amino acids long. Between the trimmed V and J ends, which lost 7 bases and 2 bases, there was a span of 12 bases. Germline V CDR1 and CDR2: SGHTA, FQGNSA. CDR3 coding DNA: TGTGCCAGCACTTTCGTGGGCCCCTACGAGCAGTACTTC. Encoded protein: CASTFVGPYEQYF.

The chain has TRBV4-1 and TRBJ2-6; TRBD1 matches at 7 bases. The germline V gene has CDR1 MGHRA and CDR2 YSYEKL. The CDR3 length is 19 residues. With 4 bases clipped from V and 4 bases from J, the junction kept 16 bases outside the gene matches. The CDR3 coding sequence is TGCGCCAGCAGCCGCCTTGCTGAGGGGGCGCGGGTAGGGGCCAACGTCCTGACTTTC. This codes for CASSRLAEGARVGANVLTF.

This clone was picked up one time. V usage is TRBV19 and J usage is TRBJ2-1; 9 positions match TRBD2. The germline V gene has CDR1 LNHDA and CDR2 SQIVND (reference sequence). CDR3 size: 15 residues. V lost 9 bases, J lost 9 bases, and 15 bases stayed unmatched. The CDR3: CASTPKRLAVGEQFF. The CDR3 coding sequence is TGTGCCAGCACCCCCAAAAGACTAGCGGTGGGTGAGCAGTTCTTC.

This chain uses TRBV6-4 with TRBJ2-1; 14 positions agree with TRBD2. Trimming cost V 2 bases and J 8 bases; bases outside gene matches: 5. Germline V gene sequence: CDR1 MRHNA, CDR2 SNTAGT. The CDR3 extends over 16 amino acids. Here the CDR3 reads CASSDKTSGRGDEQFF. In DNA form, the CDR3 reads TGTGCCAGCAGTGACAAGACTAGCGGGAGGGGGGATGAGCAGTTCTTC.

This chain links TRBV7-9 with TRBJ1-3; TRBD1 matches 7 bases. J was trimmed by 4 bases and V by 2 bases; bases with no gene match: 17. This CDR3 region has 19 residues. Per germline, CDR1 SEHNR and CDR2 FQNEAQ (reference sequence). Written as DNA, the CDR3 is TGTGCCAGCAGCTTACCCTTTGGTGAGACAGGGTCTTTCGGAAACACCATATATTTT. This gives the protein CASSLPFGETGSFGNTIYF.

This sequence joins TRBV7-2 and TRBJ1-2; no reliable D call. The CDR3 is 14 residues long. V lost 11 bases and J lost 8, with 24 bases in between. Germline values: CDR1 SGHTA, CDR2 FQGNSA. CDR3 in DNA: TGTGCCTGCCTAATAGCCTTACCACCACGGGGCTACACCTTC. It specifies CACLIALPPRGYTF.

The rearrangement joins TRBV10-1 to TRBJ1-2; D is uncertain. This CDR3 comprises 11 residues. V was trimmed by 6 bases and J by 8 bases, leaving 10 bases between them. CDR1 WNHNN and CDR2 SYGVQD come from the germline V gene (reference sequence). The CDR3 region is CASRDSIGYTF. The CDR3 nucleotides read TGCGCCAGCAGGGACTCAATCGGCTACACCTTC.

The rearrangement links TRBV4-1 to TRBJ1-4; TRBD1 matches 8 bases. This CDR3 comprises 17 residues. CDR1 is MGHRA and CDR2 is YSYEKL in the germline V gene. V gave up 0 bases and J gave up 2 bases; unmatched junction bases: 5. The CDR3 coding sequence is TGCGCCAGCAGCCAAGAAGGGAACAGGGGGACTAATGAAAAACTGTTTTTT. Translation: CASSQEGNRGTNEKLFF.

V gene TRBV6-5 combines with J gene TRBJ1-5, with D possibly matching TRBD1 (5 bases). Trimming took off 2 bases at V and 1 base at J, with 9 bases between the two ends. This CDR3 is built from 15 residues. Germline V gene lookup returns CDR1 MNHEY and CDR2 SVGAGI. DNA of the CDR3: TGTGCCAGCAGTTACCGGGGGGACAGCAATCAGCCCCAGCATTTT. Its translation is CASSYRGDSNQPQHF.

The chain uses TRBV9 and TRBJ2-7; 7 bases match TRBD1. The ends lost 4 bases at V and 5 bases at J; junction bases unmatched: 9. Germline V gives CDR1 SGDLS, CDR2 YYNGEE. This CDR3 has 14 amino acids. The CDR3 loop is CASSSQSGGDEQYF. The CDR3 DNA follows: TGTGCCAGCAGCTCTCAGTCAGGGGGTGACGAGCAGTACTTC.

V gene TRBV7-2 combines with J gene TRBJ2-3; D is possibly TRBD1 (6 bases). Germline CDR1 reads SGHTA; CDR2 reads FQGNSA. This CDR3 region has 17 residues. Trimming cost V 4 bases and J 2 bases, with 19 bases left between them. The CDR3 DNA reads TGTGCCAGCAGCTCGACTCCCACTGGGGGCCACACAGATACGCAGTATTTT. It yields the protein CASSSTPTGGHTDTQYF.

The chain recombines TRBV6-5 with TRBJ1-2, with TRBD1 identical over 7 bases. Trimming removed 2 bases from V and 4 bases from J; junction bases left unmatched: 4. The V gene's germline CDR1 is MNHEY and CDR2 SVGAGI. This CDR3 spans 14 amino acids. The chain's CDR3 is CASSYGGGPYGYTF. The CDR3 DNA is TGTGCCAGCAGTTACGGAGGGGGCCCCTATGGCTACACCTTC.

The J gene is TRBJ1-2, the V gene TRBV6-6; D is unclear. The CDR3 covers 13 residues. V gave up 0 bases and J gave up 8 bases, with 10 bases separating them. Germline V gene sequence: CDR1 MNHNY, CDR2 SVGAGI (reference sequence). This CDR3 reads CASSYSGVGGYTF. CDR3 nucleotide sequence: TGTGCCAGCAGTTACTCCGGAGTTGGGGGCTACACCTTC.

The chain employs TRBV28 and TRBJ2-5; D gene uncertain. Germline V CDR1 and CDR2: MDHEN, SYDVKM. V dropped 3 bases and J dropped 5 bases, with 16 bases sitting between them. CDR3 size: 15 residues. The CDR3 DNA reads as TGTGCCAGCAGTTTGATGGCCAGGCTGGGCGAGACCCAGTACTTC. Its translation: CASSLMARLGETQYF.

The chain employs TRBV19 and TRBJ2-7; no clear D gene. CDR3 length: 13 residues. The ends were cut back, 8 bases at V and 3 bases at J, with 14 bases in the middle. Germline CDR1 reads LNHDA; CDR2 reads SQIVND (reference sequence). In DNA form, the CDR3 reads TGTGCCAGTCCTCATGAGGTAGTCTACGAGCAGTACTTC. Translated: CASPHEVVYEQYF.

The rearrangement uses TRBV27 and TRBJ2-1; 8 bases are a match to TRBD2. Trimming at V came to 7 bases and at J to 7 bases, leaving 9 bases not matched to a gene. Germline V lookup: CDR1 MNHEY, CDR2 SMNVEV (reference sequence). The CDR3 is 14 residues long. Here the CDR3 DNA reads TGTGCCAGCATCGGGGGGGGCGGGAGGAATGAGCAGTTCTTC. Protein sequence: CASIGGGGRNEQFF.

V and J are TRBV12-3 or TRBV12-4 and TRBJ1-1, with 8 bases lining up with TRBD1. The CDR3 runs to 12 residues. V trimming: 5 bases; J trimming: 9 bases; junction bases outside the gene matches: 5. The CDR3 DNA sequence: TGTGCCAGCAGTGGGACAGGCCGTCAAGCTTTCTTT. Amino acids: CASSGTGRQAFF.

J is TRBJ2-1 and V is TRBV10-1; TRBD1 aligns across 8 bases. Germline loops: CDR1 WNHNN, CDR2 SYGVQD (reference sequence). The CDR3 loop spans 18 amino acids. Losses at the gene ends were 0 bases for V and 8 bases for J; bases not matched to a gene: 15. The DNA of the CDR3 is TGCGCCAGCAGTGAGTCGAAGACAGGGGTCAACCTTTTTTATGAGCAGTTCTTC. Translated: CASSESKTGVNLFYEQFF.

The chain couples TRBV10-2 to TRBJ1-1; D uncertain. Trimming took 4 bases from V and 2 from J, leaving 5 bases between them. The CDR3 length is 12 residues. Germline CDR1 is WSHSY and CDR2 is SAAADI. The DNA for the CDR3 is TGCGCCAGCAGTGTTATTAACACTGAAGCTTTCTTT. It encodes CASSVINTEAFF.

The chain uses TRBV29-1 and TRBJ2-7; 7 nucleotides align to TRBD2. CDR3 length: 14 residues. With V trimmed by 4 bases and J by 2 bases, 8 bases remained unmatched. Germline CDR1 reads SQVTM; CDR2 reads ANQGSEA. CDR3 protein: CSVVWASGTYEQYF. CDR3 sequence (DNA): TGCAGCGTTGTGTGGGCTAGCGGCACCTACGAGCAGTACTTC.

V and J are TRBV14 and TRBJ2-1, with 13 bases matching TRBD2. V shed 0 bases and J 4 bases; nucleotides not matched to a gene: 6. The length of the CDR3 is 18 residues. Germline V gives CDR1 SGHDN, CDR2 FVKESK. The DNA of the CDR3 is TGTGCCAGCAGCCAAGACTGGACTAGCGGGAGAAGATACAATGAGCAGTTCTTC. Translating it yields CASSQDWTSGRRYNEQFF. The whole variable domain, filled in from reference TRBV14 and TRBJ2-1, reads EAGVTQFPSHSVIEKGQTVTLRCDPISGHDNLYWYRRVMGKEIKFLLHFVKESKQDESGMPNNRFLAERTGGTYSTLKVQPAELEDSGVYFCASSQDWTSGRRYNEQFFGPGTRLTVL.

The CDR3 bases are TGTGCCGCCAATCCCGGGAACACTGAAGCTTTCTTT. It encodes CAANPGNTEAFF. V and J are TRBV2 and TRBJ1-1; D not resolved. The germline gives CDR1 SNHLY, CDR2 FYNNEI. This CDR3 region has 12 residues. The V and J ends lost 11 bases and 1 base respectively, with 11 bases between them.

The genes are TRBV4-1 and TRBJ2-2, with D tentatively TRBD2 (5 bases). V was shortened by 0 bases and J by 2 bases, with 13 bases between the two germline ends. CDR1 MGHRA and CDR2 YSYEKL come from the germline V gene. The CDR3 length is 17 residues. CDR3 DNA sequence: TGCGCCAGCAGCCAAGAGCCGGGCGGGCTTAACACCGGGGAGCTGTTTTTT. It codes for CASSQEPGGLNTGELFF.

This rearrangement joins TRBV7-9 to TRBJ1-2, with D tentatively TRBD1 (5 bases). There are 15 residues in the CDR3. V lost 2 bases, J lost 3 bases, and 13 bases lay in between. The V gene's germline CDR1 is SEHNR and CDR2 FQNEAQ (reference sequence). CDR3 sequence reads: CASSLWQGGDYGYTF. CDR3 nucleotides: TGTGCCAGCAGCTTATGGCAGGGAGGGGACTATGGCTACACCTTC.

This sequence joins TRBV27 and TRBJ2-1; D gene uncertain. V shed 5 bases and J shed 7 bases, with 9 bases lying between them. Per the germline V gene, CDR1 is MNHEY and CDR2 is SMNVEV (reference sequence). This CDR3 is built from 12 residues. This chain's CDR3 is CASSLSLNEQFF. DNA for the CDR3: TGTGCCAGCAGTCTGTCCCTGAATGAGCAGTTCTTC.

This chain uses TRBV7-6 with TRBJ2-2; TRBD2 matches at 12 bases. This CDR3 comprises 17 residues. The V segment lost 5 bases and the J segment 1 base; nucleotides outside the gene matches: 5. Germline loops: CDR1 SGHVS, CDR2 FNYEAQ. The chain's CDR3 is CASSPLAGGLNTGELFF. The CDR3 DNA sequence: TGTGCCAGCAGCCCACTAGCGGGAGGCTTGAACACCGGGGAGCTGTTTTTT.

This clone came up a few times. The chain employs TRBV28 and TRBJ2-7; the D gene is possibly TRBD2 (5 bases). Germline loops: CDR1 MDHEN, CDR2 SYDVKM. Between the trimmed V and J ends, which lost 7 bases and 2 bases, there was a span of 24 bases. The CDR3 has 17 amino acids. CDR3 sequence (DNA): TGTGCCAGCACCGACCTGTTACGGCCTCGGGGAGCCTACGAGCAGTACTTC. Translation: CASTDLLRPRGAYEQYF.

The chain has TRBV19 and TRBJ1-5; TRBD1 agrees at 8 bases. Trimming removed 7 bases from V and 7 bases from J; junction bases left unmatched: 9. Germline values: CDR1 LNHDA, CDR2 SQIVND (reference sequence). This CDR3 spans 14 amino acids. In nucleotides, the CDR3 is TGTGCCAGTACATACAGGGGGGGGTACCAGCCCCAGCATTTT. Protein product: CASTYRGGYQPQHF.

The chain couples TRBV18 to TRBJ1-5; 7 bases align to TRBD1. CDR1 and CDR2 from the germline V gene are KGHSH and LQKENI. This CDR3 is built from 14 residues. J was trimmed by 3 bases and V by 6 bases; bases with no gene match: 5. CDR3 in DNA: TGTGCCAGCTCCCAAGGGACAGTCAATCAGCCCCAGCATTTT. It codes for CASSQGTVNQPQHF.